The 15 T cell receptor beta chains given below trace back to one sample, sequenced in a study of T-cell reconstitution after alpha-beta-depleted transplantation in children. Unique molecular identifiers were built into the TCRbeta library. TCRdb independently ran MiXCR on the PCR reads; one entry per CDR3 protein. The sample comprises approximately 510,000 distinct CDR3 sequences, about 17% of which are singletons, and approximately 3% rests with the top ten. The sample consisted of PBMCs from the stem cell graft donor, taken from the stem cell graft. The receptors were sampled from a human donor who donated a stem cell graft to a child with acute lymphoblastic leukemia.

The chain links TRBV5-1 to TRBJ2-1, with D unresolved. Germline V CDR1 and CDR2: SGHRS, YFSETQ. Trimming removed 5 bases from V and 0 bases from J, with 21 bases in between. The CDR3 contains 18 residues. DNA of the CDR3: TGCGCCAGCAGAAAAAGCCAGCGCTCATTTAGCTCCTACAATGAGCAGTTCTTC. It specifies CASRKSQRSFSSYNEQFF.

This clonotype showed up just a few times. This CDR3 reads CASSPQAGGPGETQYF. In DNA form, the CDR3 reads TGTGCCAGCTCACCACAGGCTGGAGGGCCTGGAGAGACCCAGTACTTC. The V gene is TRBV18, the J gene TRBJ2-5; D possibly corresponds to TRBD2 (6 bases). Deletions cut 1 base from V and 4 bases from J, with 16 bases between. CDR3 length equals 16 residues. Germline assignment: CDR1 KGHSH and CDR2 LQKENI.

This clonotype was observed a handful of times. The chain joins TRBV5-6 to TRBJ2-7; 10 nucleotides align to TRBD1. Germline CDR1 SGHDT, CDR2 YYEEEE. V gave up 2 bases and J gave up 5 bases; unmatched junction bases: 7. The CDR3 has 15 residues. The CDR3 nucleotides read TGTGCCAGCAGCTTCTACGACAGGGGGCTTCACGAGCAGTACTTC. Encoded protein: CASSFYDRGLHEQYF.

The V call is TRBV14, the J call TRBJ2-1, with 7 bases that match TRBD2. V shed 1 base, J shed 6 bases, and the junction held 0 bases outside the gene matches. CDR3 length: 13 amino acids. Germline V lookup: CDR1 SGHDN, CDR2 FVKESK. For the CDR3, the DNA is TGTGCCAGCAGCCAAGCTAGCGGCAATGAGCAGTTCTTC. Translating gives CASSQASGNEQFF.

This clonotype has just a few counts. The chain joins TRBV12-3 or TRBV12-4 to TRBJ2-1; 14 bases are shared with TRBD2. The CDR3 has 20 amino acids. J lost 0 bases, V lost 3 bases, and 10 bases had no gene match. CDR3 sequence reads: CASSLVHGTSGSYSYNEQFF. The CDR3 DNA is TGTGCCAGCAGTTTGGTCCACGGGACTAGCGGGAGTTACTCCTACAATGAGCAGTTCTTC.

The chain uses TRBV10-2 and TRBJ1-3; D not resolved. V was shortened by 3 bases and J by 0 bases, with 3 bases between the two germline ends. The CDR3 consists of 13 residues. Germline V lookup: CDR1 WSHSY, CDR2 SAAADI. This CDR3 is CASSESSGNTIYF. For the CDR3, the DNA is TGCGCCAGCAGTGAAAGCTCTGGAAACACCATATATTTT.

The chain joins TRBV12-3 or TRBV12-4 to TRBJ1-3, with 8 bases fitting TRBD1. Trimming took 6 bases from V and 5 from J; bases not matched to a gene: 12. CDR3 length: 16 residues. The CDR3 nucleotides read TGTGCCAGCAGCCTACCCCAGACAGGGGCTAGAAACACCATATATTTT. This translates into CASSLPQTGARNTIYF.

CDR3 nucleotides: TGTGCCACCAGCAGAGATCAGGGATCAAACTACGAGCAGTACTTC. Amino acid sequence: CATSRDQGSNYEQYF. This chain connects TRBV15 to TRBJ2-7; tentatively, D is TRBD1 (5 bases). Germline V CDR1 and CDR2: LNHNV, YYDKDF (reference sequence). The V end was cut by 0 bases, the J end by 3 bases, with 12 bases between. The CDR3 is 15 residues long.

This clonotype turned up a few times. The rearrangement joins TRBV7-2 to TRBJ1-6; D possibly corresponds to TRBD1 (5 bases). Trimming cost V 0 bases and J 14 bases, with 14 bases left between them. The CDR3 runs to 14 residues. Germline lookup yields CDR1 SGHTA and CDR2 FQGNSA. The CDR3 here is CASSLAGPLFALHF. In nucleotides, the CDR3 is TGTGCCAGCAGCTTAGCGGGGCCCCTGTTCGCCCTCCACTTT.

The V gene is TRBV30, the J gene TRBJ2-1, with 7 bases fitting TRBD1. The CDR3 has 17 residues. After removal of 2 bases from V and 7 bases from J, the junction contained 17 bases not matched to a gene. The germline gives CDR1 GTSNPN, CDR2 SVGIG (reference sequence). The CDR3 DNA sequence: TGTGCCTGGAGTTTGGGTCAGGGGGTCACCTTCGGGAATGAGCAGTTCTTC. Translated, it gives CAWSLGQGVTFGNEQFF. The full variable domain, in which reference TRBV30 and TRBJ2-1 provide the parts outside the CDR3, is SQTIHQWPATLVQPVGSPLSLECTVEGTSNPNLYWYRQAAGRGLQLLFYSVGIGQISSEVPQNLSASRPQDRQFILSSKKLLLSDSGFYLCAWSLGQGVTFGNEQFFGPGTRLTVL.

This rearrangement joins TRBV11-2 to TRBJ2-1; possible D gene TRBD2, 5 bases. Germline V gene sequence: CDR1 SGHAT, CDR2 FQNNGV. The CDR3 runs 14 residues. Trimming removed 3 bases from V and 3 bases from J, with 9 bases in between. The DNA of the CDR3 is TGTGCCAGCAGCTTTGCTAGCCTCTACAATGAGCAGTTCTTC. It is translated as CASSFASLYNEQFF.

The sample holds many counts of this clonotype. The CDR3 DNA is TGCGCCAGCAGCTTGGTTGCCGGGGAGCTGTTTTTT. Translating it yields CASSLVAGELFF. The chain uses TRBV5-1 and TRBJ2-2; D remains ambiguous. CDR1 and CDR2 from the germline V gene are SGHRS and YFSETQ. The CDR3 consists of 12 residues. V was shortened by 0 bases and J by 6 bases, with 3 bases between the two germline ends.

This sequence joins TRBV27 and TRBJ2-7; D ambiguous. The germline CDR1 and CDR2 sequences are MNHEY and SMNVEV (reference sequence). CDR3 length equals 15 residues. Trimming pared 1 base from V and 5 bases from J, leaving 15 bases between. The CDR3 sequence is CASSLWVGGRDEQYF. The DNA of the CDR3 is TGTGCCAGCAGTTTATGGGTAGGCGGACGAGACGAGCAGTACTTC.

The table lists this clonotype with a few counts. J is TRBJ1-1 and V is TRBV5-1; D is unresolved. Germline loops: CDR1 SGHRS, CDR2 YFSETQ. V was cut by 0 bases and J by 1 base, with 13 bases left in between. This CDR3 is built from 16 residues. CDR3 nucleotides: TGCGCCAGCAGCTTGGGGCATCAGACCCCGAACACTGAAGCTTTCTTT. Its protein product is CASSLGHQTPNTEAFF.

This clonotype was observed a handful of times. This chain uses TRBV27 with TRBJ2-3; D uncertain. The V end lost 5 bases, the J end lost 0 bases, and 15 bases lay between the germline ends. CDR1 is MNHEY, CDR2 SMNVEV, per germline (reference sequence). This CDR3 comprises 16 residues. CDR3 residues: CASSPWADSSTDTQYF. The CDR3 region has the DNA TGTGCCAGCAGTCCGTGGGCGGATTCTAGCACAGATACGCAGTATTTT.